This T cell receptor (beta chain) was found in a study of blood T cell repertoires in COVID-19. On the study more broadly: T cells, B-cell-depleted T cells, or PBMCs supplied cDNA or gDNA.

Cohort 3 recovered donors had two negative PCRs, clearance, or symptom resolution. TCRdb's table, derived via immunoSEQ multiplex PCR, lists solely in-frame clones and lacks some. The data contain some 300,000 clones, over 75% of them seen just once; the ten biggest clones take up 0.8% to 1%. CDR3 length: 15 amino acids. V lost 0 bases and J lost 11; bases outside the gene matches: 10. The germline CDR1 and CDR2 sequences are MNHEY and SVGAGI. This receptor was identified in a woman between 25 and 40 years old who had recovered from COVID-19. V is TRBV6-5 and J is TRBJ1-1, with 9 bases matching TRBD1. Sequencing was performed on PBMCs or T cells enriched from blood (not recorded which). In DNA form, the CDR3 reads TGTGCCAGCAGTTACTCTTTGGGACAGGGAGCCGGGGCTTTCTTT. Its translation: CASSYSLGQGAGAFF.